The 15 T cell receptor beta chains listed next were all sequenced from one sample in a study of shared clonotypes between healthy human individuals. Assay used: immunoSEQ multiplex PCR; TCRdb lists only in-frame clones, some missing. The table lists over 850,000 clones, around 78% of them singletons. Sequencing used memory CD4+ T cells from PBMCs. Described subset: CD45RA-negative fraction. These receptors were collected from a man between 18 and 35 years old in good health. Some clones in this sample may be carry-over from other donors' samples.

This clone was seen more than once but under ten times. The chain recombines TRBV6-1 with TRBJ1-2, with unresolved D. The germline V gene has CDR1 MNHNS and CDR2 SASEGT. CDR3 length: 14 residues. V shed 3 bases and J shed 3 bases, with 11 bases lying between them. This CDR3 reads CASSDASADYGYTF. The CDR3 DNA is TGTGCCAGCAGTGATGCGTCAGCGGACTATGGCTACACCTTC.

Turning to this clone: The sample contains more than one DNA sequence encoding this CDR3. The chain employs TRBV28 and TRBJ1-4; D is unclear. CDR3 length: 14 amino acids. In germline, CDR1 is MDHEN, CDR2 SYDVKM. V was cut by 3 bases and J by 3 bases, with 8 bases left in between. Written as DNA, the CDR3 is TGTGCCAGCAGTTTTGGCGGACCTAATGAAAAACTGTTTTTT. Protein sequence: CASSFGGPNEKLFF.

The V call is TRBV10-2, the J call TRBJ2-7; 8 nucleotides agree with TRBD2. V lost 0 bases, J lost 4 bases, and 5 bases stayed unmatched. Germline V CDR1 and CDR2: WSHSY, SAAADI. This CDR3 region has 15 residues. The CDR3 is CASSESVAGRYEQYF. The CDR3 nucleotides are TGCGCCAGCAGTGAGTCGGTAGCGGGAAGGTACGAGCAGTACTTC.

This clone was counted a single time. The V and J genes are TRBV9 and TRBJ2-7; no reliable D call. Germline CDR1 is SGDLS and CDR2 is YYNGEE. CDR3 size: 15 residues. Trimming stripped 2 bases from V and 0 bases from J, with 12 bases between. The CDR3: CASSVHPSNSYEQYF. The CDR3 DNA reads TGTGCCAGCAGCGTTCATCCTAGTAACTCCTACGAGCAGTACTTC.

The chain combines TRBV27 with TRBJ2-2; 9 bases are shared with TRBD1. CDR3 length: 17 residues. V dropped 2 bases and J dropped 5; count of bases not matched to a gene: 9. Germline V CDR1 and CDR2: MNHEY, SMNVEV (reference sequence). The CDR3 DNA reads TGTGCCAGCAGTTTACTACAGGGGGCGTCGGGGACCGGGGAGCTGTTTTTT. Amino acids: CASSLLQGASGTGELFF.

This clone appeared once. A much larger clone lies one base from this, so it may be a read error. V is TRBV9 and J is TRBJ2-5; the D is unclear. The CDR3 sequence is 16 residues long. V shed 0 bases and J shed 5 bases, with 17 bases lying between them. Germline CDR1 reads SGDLS; CDR2 reads YYNGEE. The DNA of the CDR3 is TGTGCCAGCAGCGTAGAATTCCAGCCCCTCGAGGAGACCCAGTACTTC. Translation gives CASSVEFQPLEETQYF.

This chain connects TRBV4-1 to TRBJ1-6; weak D call: TRBD1 (5 bases). Germline V gene data show CDR1 as MGHRA and CDR2 as YSYEKL. Deletions cut 1 base from V and 7 bases from J, with 14 bases between. This CDR3 region has 16 residues. CDR3 nucleotide sequence: TGCGCCAGCAGCCAAGGGGCAGCTCGGGGCAATTCACCCCTCCACTTT. Translating gives CASSQGAARGNSPLHF.

This clone was counted only a few times. The chain couples TRBV29-1 to TRBJ2-5; D remains ambiguous. This CDR3 region has 12 residues. The ends were cut back, 6 bases at V and 5 bases at J, with 13 bases in the middle. CDR1 and CDR2 (germline): SQVTM, ANQGSEA. The CDR3 nucleotides are TGCAGCGTCGCGCGTTTATCGGAGACCCAGTACTTC. Translated: CSVARLSETQYF.

Comment on this clone: Possible read error: a much larger clone is one base away. This sample also contains other DNA sequences that code for the same CDR3. This chain links TRBV5-1 with TRBJ2-5; no clear D gene. The CDR3 is 13 amino acids. The ends were cut back, 0 bases at V and 1 base at J, with 4 bases in the middle. From germline, CDR1 is SGHRS and CDR2 YFSETQ. Here the CDR3 reads CASSLEGQETQYF. CDR3 coding DNA: TGCGCCAGCAGCTTGGAGGGCCAAGAGACCCAGTACTTC.

A note on this clone: The sample has other DNA sequences that encode this CDR3 too. The J gene is TRBJ2-3, the V gene TRBV7-9; D unclear. The germline CDR1 and CDR2 sequences are SEHNR and FQNEAQ (reference sequence). The CDR3 runs to 13 residues. Trimming removed 4 bases at V and 1 base at J, with 6 bases between. CDR3: CASSSRGTDTQYF. DNA for the CDR3: TGTGCCAGCAGCTCCCGGGGCACAGATACGCAGTATTTT.

This clone was recorded many times. J is TRBJ2-5 and V is TRBV9, with a tentative D call TRBD1 (6 bases). The CDR3 has 16 amino acids. The V gene lost 4 bases and the J gene lost 0 bases, with 16 bases spanning the gap. Looked up from germline, CDR1 is SGDLS and CDR2 is YYNGEE. CDR3 region: CASSPLPRQDQETQYF. DNA for the CDR3: TGTGCCAGCAGCCCCCTCCCCAGACAGGACCAAGAGACCCAGTACTTC. Looking up the rest from reference TRBV9 and TRBJ2-5 gives the full variable domain: DSGVTQTPKHLITATGQRVTLRCSPRSGDLSVYWYQQSLDQGLQFLIQYYNGEERAKGNILERFSAQQFPDLHSELNLSSLELGDSALYFCASSPLPRQDQETQYFGPGTRLLVL.

Of note for this clone: Since a far larger clone is one base different, this is likely a read error. Additional DNA sequences in this sample encode the identical CDR3. In DNA, the CDR3 is TGTGCCAGCAGTACCTCAGGGCCCCCCGGGGTCCAGCATTTT. Encoded protein: CASSTSGPPGVQHF. The rearrangement links TRBV27 to TRBJ1-5; tentatively, D is TRBD1 (5 bases). The CDR3 has 14 residues. CDR1 and CDR2 from the germline V gene are MNHEY and SMNVEV (reference sequence). V shed 5 bases and J shed 12 bases, with 20 bases lying between them.

V gene TRBV7-8 combines with J gene TRBJ1-1; D call uncertain. Trimming left V 5 bases short and J 0 bases short, with 10 bases between. CDR3 length equals 14 residues. The V gene's germline CDR1 is SGHVS and CDR2 FQNEAQ. CDR3 nucleotide sequence: TGTGCCAGCAGCAAGCTGCCACTGAACACTGAAGCTTTCTTT. Translating it yields CASSKLPLNTEAFF.

V is TRBV2 and J is TRBJ1-5; perhaps TRBD1 as D (6 bases). There are 14 residues in the CDR3. The V gene lost 3 bases and the J gene lost 6 bases, with 12 bases spanning the gap. CDR1 and CDR2 (germline): SNHLY, FYNNEI. The CDR3 region is CASSEVGGLQPQHF. The DNA of the CDR3 is TGTGCCAGCAGTGAGGTTGGGGGGCTTCAGCCCCAGCATTTT. Supplemented by reference TRBV2 and TRBJ1-5, the full variable domain reads EPEVTQTPSHQVTQMGQEVILRCVPISNHLYFYWYRQILGQKVEFLVSFYNNEISEKSEIFDDQFSVERPDGSNFTLKIRSTKLEDSAMYFCASSEVGGLQPQHFGDGTRLSIL.

CDR3 coding DNA: TGTGCCAGCCGGGAGGTCGGACAGCCGCTTCGCACCTTC. It codes for CASREVGQPLRTF. V gene TRBV11-2 combines with J gene TRBJ1-2; tentatively, D is TRBD1 (6 bases). Trimming pared 8 bases from V and 13 bases from J, leaving 23 bases between. The CDR3 is 13 amino acids. CDR1 and CDR2 (germline): SGHAT, FQNNGV.